This T cell receptor beta chain originates from a study of T cells expressing NK-cell markers (dated by TCRdb to about 2020). For the wider study: In sorted CD3+CD56+NKG2C+, CD3+CD56+NKG2C- and CD3+CD56-NKG2C+ T-cell subsets from 8 or 9 donors, TCR beta-chain repertoires were profiled. Among the eight sequenced donors, seven were HCMV-seropositive and one was HCMV-seronegative. Randomly selected healthy volunteers, three men and five women, were used as the eight sequenced donors. Illumina HiSeq 2000/2500, MiSeq or NextSeq was used to sequence libraries as 2 x 150 bp reads. Points the paper makes about the study in general: Those dominant clonotypes were again the most abundant among CD3+CD56-NKG2C+ cells in a few donors, at about 25-60.1%. Whether the expanded NKG2C-expressing T cell clones were specific for HCMV antigens remained unclear. In over 5 donors, the dominant CD3+CD56+NKG2C+ clonotypes were among the top 10 CD8+ clonotypes and accounted for roughly 1.0-7.0% of CD8+ T cells.

The CDR3 contains 15 residues, cysteine and phenylalanine counted. The DNA is unrecorded. From a lookup of the germline V gene (reference sequence), CDR1 and CDR2 are SEHNR and FQNEAQ. Instrument used: Illumina HiSeq 2000. TCR beta cDNA libraries were prepared using 5'RACE template switching, which introduced a universal primer site and unique molecular identifiers. Priming for cDNA synthesis came from the TCR beta constant segment, and two successive PCR amplification steps followed. Turning to the authors' computational methods: MIGEC was used to demultiplex reads and group reads by UMI, and MiTCR was used to assemble and quantify clonotypes. To exclude erroneous sequences, only TCR cDNA sequences supported by at least two reads were retained. The tcR package was used for downstream repertoire analysis, and clonotypes were matched across fractions by CDR3 nucleotide sequence plus V segment. VDJmatch was used to annotate antigen specificity against VDJdb, with one amino acid substitution in CDR3 permitted. Following TCRdb reprocessing, every CDR3 protein sequence forms one entry, and DNA is not provided. The authors' filters were not applied to this entry. The sample's own table lists 250,000 to 300,000 distinct CDR3 sequences. Of the sample, roughly 4.2% is held by the ten largest clones.

HCMV serostatus was determined by detecting HCMV-specific IgG in serum with a commercial ELISA kit. Ficoll density gradient centrifugation was used to isolate peripheral blood mononuclear cells from blood. About this clonotype itself: The specificity of this receptor is unknown.

The TCR comes from a woman aged 18 to 75 in good health. Sequenced material: blood T cells: a sorted CD56 or NKG2C T cell subset, CD4+ or CD8+ T cells, or bulk PBMC T cells (not recorded which). The rearranged segments are TRBV7-9 and TRBJ1-5. The CDR3 protein sequence reads: CASSLYGANNQPQHF. Outside the CDR3, residues come from the reference TRBV7-9 and TRBJ1-5 proteins, so the full variable domain is: DTGVSQNPRHKITKRGQNVTFRCDPISEHNRLYWYRQTLGQGPEFLTYFQNEAQLEKSRLLSDRFSAERPKGSFSTLEIQRTEQGDSAMYLCASSLYGANNQPQHFGDGTRLSIL.